This entry is about one T cell receptor beta chain. Authors' methods: By means of reference gene primer amplification, nucleated cell counts were estimated. The assay was immunoSEQ multiplex PCR, and TCRdb's table has in-frame clones only and misses some. V and J calls and clone size come straight from that table; D and trimming were deduced from the DNA. The sample yields more than 250,000 clones, around 89% seen once. Trimming took 5 bases from V and 4 from J, leaving 11 bases between them. The germline CDR1 and CDR2 sequences are SEHNR and FQNEAQ (reference sequence). This CDR3 contains 13 residues. Individuals drawn from approximately 22 US areas were about 18 to 90 years old. The data derive from a study of blood T cell repertoires in COVID-19. Study-level background: There were acute and convalescent COVID-19 samples, and they came from the United States, Italy and Spain.

The sample was PBMCs or T cells enriched from blood (not recorded which). This chain joins TRBV7-9 and TRBJ1-2; D not resolved. This receptor was taken from a middle-aged woman with acute COVID-19. The CDR3 DNA reads TGTGCCAGCAGCCCACCAACAGCCTATGGCTACACCTTC. Encoded protein: CASSPPTAYGYTF.